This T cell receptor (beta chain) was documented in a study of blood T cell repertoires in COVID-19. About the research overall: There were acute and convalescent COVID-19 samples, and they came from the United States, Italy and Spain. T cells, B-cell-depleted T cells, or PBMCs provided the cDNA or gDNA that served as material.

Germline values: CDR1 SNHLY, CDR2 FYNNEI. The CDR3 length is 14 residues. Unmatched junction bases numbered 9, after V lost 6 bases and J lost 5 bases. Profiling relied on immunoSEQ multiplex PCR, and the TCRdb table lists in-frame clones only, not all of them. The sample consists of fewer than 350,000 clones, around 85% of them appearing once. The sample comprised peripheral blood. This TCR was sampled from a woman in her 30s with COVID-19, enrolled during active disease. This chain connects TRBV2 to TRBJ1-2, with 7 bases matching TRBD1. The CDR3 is CASSPGGDFYGYTF. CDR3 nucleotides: TGTGCCAGCAGCCCAGGGGGTGATTTTTATGGCTACACCTTC.